A selection of T cell receptor beta chains follows, all from one sample in a study of T cells in Graves' hyperthyroidism and ophthalmopathy. TCRdb itself ran the multiplex PCR reads through MiXCR, one entry per CDR3 protein. The sample lists hundreds of thousands of distinct CDR3 sequences, 15% to 20% occurring once. Input material: blood. The receptors were sampled from a woman in her 40s with Graves' ophthalmopathy. CDR3s include the opening cysteine and the closing phenylalanine or tryptophan. D genes are given only for firm matches. Clone size appears in some rows only: once, few, many, or a class for an expanded clone.

cdr3_aa	cdr3_nt	j_call	v_call	d_call	clone_size
CASSQAGVMNTEAFF	TGCGCCAGCAGCCAAGCGGGGGTCATGAACACTGAAGCTTTCTTT	TRBJ1-1	TRBV4-1	-	-
CASSIVTQYF	TGTGCCAGTAGTATCGTTACGCAGTATTTT	TRBJ2-3	TRBV19	-	-
CASSLGVRGELFF	TGTGCCAGCAGCTTGGGAGTGCGGGGGGAGCTGTTTTTT	TRBJ2-2	TRBV5-4	-	few
CASSLVGGRGDTQYF	TGTGCCAGCAGCTTAGTAGGAGGGAGAGGAGATACGCAGTATTTT	TRBJ2-3	TRBV7-2	-	many
CASSFTRTASSYEQYF	TGCGCCAGCAGCTTTACCCGGACAGCTTCCTCCTACGAGCAGTACTTC	TRBJ2-7	TRBV5-1	-	many
CSVEIGTGGSNEQFF	TGCAGCGTTGAAATCGGAACGGGAGGCTCCAATGAGCAGTTCTTC	TRBJ2-1	TRBV29-1	TRBD2	many
CASSRGGAVYEQYF	TGTGCCAGCTCCCGGGGGGGCGCGGTCTACGAGCAGTACTTC	TRBJ2-7	TRBV7-3	TRBD2	-
CASSSGVLETQYF	TGCGCCAGCAGCTCAGGGGTTCTAGAGACCCAGTACTTC	TRBJ2-5	TRBV5-1	-	-
CAWSAAASGGQPQHF	TGTGCCTGGAGTGCGGCAGCCTCGGGGGGTCAGCCCCAGCATTTT	TRBJ1-5	TRBV30	-	-
CASSQESHRNMNTEAFF	TGTGCCAGCAGCCAAGAGTCTCACAGGAACATGAACACTGAAGCTTTCTTT	TRBJ1-1	TRBV4-2	-	many
CASSLWGASLNTGELFF	TGTGCCAGCAGTTTATGGGGGGCTAGTCTGAACACCGGGGAGCTGTTTTTT	TRBJ2-2	TRBV2	-	-
CSATPGGEYEQYF	TGCAGTGCCACGCCGGGTGGGGAATACGAGCAGTACTTC	TRBJ2-7	TRBV20-1	-	many
CASSRGLLQETQYF	TGTGCCAGCAGCCGGGGACTCCTACAAGAGACCCAGTACTTC	TRBJ2-5	TRBV7-6	-	-
CSAATGGDTGELFF	TGCAGTGCCGCAACAGGAGGTGACACCGGGGAGCTGTTTTTT	TRBJ2-2	TRBV20-1	-	-
CASSETGYEQYF	TGTGCCAGCAGCGAGACAGGCTACGAGCAGTACTTC	TRBJ2-7	TRBV7-9	-	-
CASSLLAGVVTQYF	TGTGCCAGCAGTTTACTAGCGGGAGTCGTGACCCAGTACTTC	TRBJ2-5	TRBV28	TRBD2	many
CASTPQGGETQYF	TGTGCCAGCACCCCTCAAGGCGGAGAGACCCAGTACTTC	TRBJ2-5	TRBV12-3/TRBV12-4	-	many
CSAPGQNDEKLFF	TGCAGTGCCCCGGGACAAAACGATGAAAAACTGTTTTTT	TRBJ1-4	TRBV20-1	-	-
CASSRLQGAGNTIYF	TGTGCCAGCAGCCGCCTTCAGGGGGCTGGAAACACCATATATTTT	TRBJ1-3	TRBV12-3/TRBV12-4	TRBD1	few
CASSLSSGTYNEQFF	TGTGCCAGCAGCTTAAGCTCCGGGACCTACAATGAGCAGTTCTTC	TRBJ2-1	TRBV7-8	-	many
CAISETQGATTEAFF	TGTGCCATCAGTGAGACACAGGGGGCGACGACTGAAGCTTTCTTT	TRBJ1-1	TRBV10-3	TRBD1	few
CASSVRVTGELFF	TGTGCCAGCAGCGTCAGGGTCACCGGGGAGCTGTTTTTT	TRBJ2-2	TRBV11-2	-	-
CASSPGGHQPQHF	TGTGCCAGCAGTCCAGGGGGCCATCAGCCCCAGCATTTT	TRBJ1-5	TRBV6-1	TRBD1	-
CAIAGTGINEQFF	TGTGCCATCGCCGGGACAGGGATCAATGAGCAGTTCTTC	TRBJ2-1	TRBV10-3	TRBD1	many
CASEGSGAVGYEQYF	TGTGCCAGCGAGGGCTCCGGGGCGGTGGGGTACGAGCAGTACTTC	TRBJ2-7	TRBV2	-	few
CASSRPPTGGESTDTQYF	TGTGCCAGCAGCCGCCCCCCTACAGGGGGCGAGTCGACAGATACGCAGTATTTT	TRBJ2-3	TRBV11-1	TRBD1	many
CASSITPGGYEQYF	TGTGCCAGTAGTATCACACCTGGAGGCTACGAGCAGTACTTC	TRBJ2-7	TRBV19	-	few